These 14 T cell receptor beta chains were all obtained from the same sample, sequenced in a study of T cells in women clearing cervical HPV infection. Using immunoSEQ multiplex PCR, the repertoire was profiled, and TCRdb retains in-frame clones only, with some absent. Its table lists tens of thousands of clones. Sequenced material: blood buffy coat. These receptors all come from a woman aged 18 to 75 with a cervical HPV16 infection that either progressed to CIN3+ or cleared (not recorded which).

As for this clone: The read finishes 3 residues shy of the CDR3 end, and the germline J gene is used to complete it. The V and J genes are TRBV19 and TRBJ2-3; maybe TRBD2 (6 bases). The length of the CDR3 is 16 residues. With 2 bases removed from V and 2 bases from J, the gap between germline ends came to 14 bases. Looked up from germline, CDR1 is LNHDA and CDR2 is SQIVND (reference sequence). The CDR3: CASSIRSGSFTDTQYF. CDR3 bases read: TGTGCCAGTAGTATAAGGAGCGGGTCCTTCACAGATACG.

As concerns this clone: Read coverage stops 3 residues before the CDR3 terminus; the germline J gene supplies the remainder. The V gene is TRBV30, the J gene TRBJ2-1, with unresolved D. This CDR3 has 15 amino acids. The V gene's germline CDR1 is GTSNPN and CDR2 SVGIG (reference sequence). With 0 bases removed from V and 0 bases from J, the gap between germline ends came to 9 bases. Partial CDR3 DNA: TGTGCCTGGAGTGTAAGCAGGAGCTCCTACAATGAG. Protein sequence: CAWSVSRSSYNE. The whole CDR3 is CAWSVSRSSYNEQFF.

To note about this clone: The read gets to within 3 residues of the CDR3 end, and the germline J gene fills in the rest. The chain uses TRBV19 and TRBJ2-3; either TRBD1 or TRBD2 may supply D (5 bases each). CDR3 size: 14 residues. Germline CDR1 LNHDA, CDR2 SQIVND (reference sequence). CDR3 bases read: TGTGCCAGTAGTATGAGGGGAAGCAATCAGCCG. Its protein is CASSMRGSNQP. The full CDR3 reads CASSMRGSNQPQYF.

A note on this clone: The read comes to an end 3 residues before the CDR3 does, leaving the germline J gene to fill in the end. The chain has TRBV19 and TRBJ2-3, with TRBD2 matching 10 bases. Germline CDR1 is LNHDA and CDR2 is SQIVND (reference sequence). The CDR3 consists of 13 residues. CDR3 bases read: TGTGCCAGTAGCAAAGGACTAGCGGAGACG. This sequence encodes CASSKGLAET. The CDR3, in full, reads CASSKGLAETQYF.

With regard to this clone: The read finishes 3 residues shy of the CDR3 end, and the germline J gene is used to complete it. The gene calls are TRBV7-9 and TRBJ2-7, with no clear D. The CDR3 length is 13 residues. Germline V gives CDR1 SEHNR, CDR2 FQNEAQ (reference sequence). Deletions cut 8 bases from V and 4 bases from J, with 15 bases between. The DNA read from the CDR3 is TGTGCCAGCCGCGACGCGGTTGGTTACGAG. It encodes CASRDAVGYE. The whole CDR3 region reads CASRDAVGYEQYF.

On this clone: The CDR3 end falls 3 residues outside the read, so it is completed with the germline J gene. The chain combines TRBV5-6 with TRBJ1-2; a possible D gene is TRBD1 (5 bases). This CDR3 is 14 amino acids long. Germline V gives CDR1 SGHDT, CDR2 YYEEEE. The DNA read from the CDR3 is TGTGCCAGCAGCAATGGCGGCAGGGCGGGGGGC. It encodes CASSNGGRAGG. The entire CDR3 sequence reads CASSNGGRAGGYTF. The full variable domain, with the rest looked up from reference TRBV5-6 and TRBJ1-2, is DAGVTQSPTHLIKTRGQQVTLRCSPKSGHDTVSWYQQALGQGPQFIFQYYEEEERQRGNFPDRFSGHQFPNYSSELNVNALLLGDSALYLCASSNGGRAGGYTFGSGTRLTVV.

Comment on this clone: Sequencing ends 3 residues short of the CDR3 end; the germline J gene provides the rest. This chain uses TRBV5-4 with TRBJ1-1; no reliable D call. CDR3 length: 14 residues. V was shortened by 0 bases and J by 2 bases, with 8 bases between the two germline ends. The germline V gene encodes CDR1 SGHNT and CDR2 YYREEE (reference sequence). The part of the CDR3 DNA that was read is TGTGCCAGCAGCTTGGCTACAGCTAACACTGAA. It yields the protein CASSLATANTE. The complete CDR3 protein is CASSLATANTEAFF.

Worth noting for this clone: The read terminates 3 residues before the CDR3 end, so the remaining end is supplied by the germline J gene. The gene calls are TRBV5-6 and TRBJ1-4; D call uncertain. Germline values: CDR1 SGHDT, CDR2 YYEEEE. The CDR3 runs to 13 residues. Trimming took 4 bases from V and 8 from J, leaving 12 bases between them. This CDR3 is CASSASGGEKLFF. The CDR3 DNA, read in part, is TGTGCCAGCAGCGCTTCAGGAGGAGAAAAA. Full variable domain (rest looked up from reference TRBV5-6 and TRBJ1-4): DAGVTQSPTHLIKTRGQQVTLRCSPKSGHDTVSWYQQALGQGPQFIFQYYEEEERQRGNFPDRFSGHQFPNYSSELNVNALLLGDSALYLCASSASGGEKLFFGSGTQLSVL.

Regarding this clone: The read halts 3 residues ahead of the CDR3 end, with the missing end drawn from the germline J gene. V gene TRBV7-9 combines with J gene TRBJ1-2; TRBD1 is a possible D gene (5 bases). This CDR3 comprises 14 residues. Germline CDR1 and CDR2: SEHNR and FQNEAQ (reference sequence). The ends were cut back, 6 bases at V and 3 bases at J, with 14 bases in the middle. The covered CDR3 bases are TGTGCCAGCAGGCCGGGGGGTGGAGACTATGGC. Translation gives CASRPGGGDYG. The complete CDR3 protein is CASRPGGGDYGYTF.

The CDR3: CSARVTGDLLQETQYF. The sequenced CDR3 bases are TGCAGTGCCCGAGTCACAGGAGACTTACTACAAGAGACC. V and J are TRBV20-1 and TRBJ2-5, with D possibly TRBD1 on 5 matching bases. The observed sequence ends 3 residues before the CDR3 terminus, with the missing tail filled in from the germline J gene. This CDR3 is built from 16 residues. V lost 6 bases to trimming and J lost 2 bases, with 22 bases between them. Germline V gene data show CDR1 as DFQATT and CDR2 as SNEGSKA (reference sequence).

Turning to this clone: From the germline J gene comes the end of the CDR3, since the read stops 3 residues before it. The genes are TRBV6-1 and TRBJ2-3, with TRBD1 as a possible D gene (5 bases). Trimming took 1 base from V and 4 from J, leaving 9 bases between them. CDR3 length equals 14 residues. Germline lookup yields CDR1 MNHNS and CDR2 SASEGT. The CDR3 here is CASSEVGRADTQYF. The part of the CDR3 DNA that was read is TGTGCCAGCAGTGAAGTCGGCAGGGCAGATACG.

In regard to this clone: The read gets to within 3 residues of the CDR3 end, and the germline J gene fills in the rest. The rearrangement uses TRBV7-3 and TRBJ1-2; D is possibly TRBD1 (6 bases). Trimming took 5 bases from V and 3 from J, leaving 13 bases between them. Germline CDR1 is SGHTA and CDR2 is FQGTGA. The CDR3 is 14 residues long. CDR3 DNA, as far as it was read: TGTGCCAGCAGCCCGACCCGACAGGACTATGGC. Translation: CASSPTRQDYG. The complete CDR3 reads CASSPTRQDYGYTF.

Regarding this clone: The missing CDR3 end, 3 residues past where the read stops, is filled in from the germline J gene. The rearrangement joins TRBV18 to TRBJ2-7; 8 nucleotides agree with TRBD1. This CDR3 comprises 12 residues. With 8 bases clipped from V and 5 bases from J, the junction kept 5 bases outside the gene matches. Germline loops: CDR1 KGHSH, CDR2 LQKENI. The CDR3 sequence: CASGAGGHEQYF. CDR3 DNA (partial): TGTGCCAGCGGGGCAGGGGGCCACGAG.

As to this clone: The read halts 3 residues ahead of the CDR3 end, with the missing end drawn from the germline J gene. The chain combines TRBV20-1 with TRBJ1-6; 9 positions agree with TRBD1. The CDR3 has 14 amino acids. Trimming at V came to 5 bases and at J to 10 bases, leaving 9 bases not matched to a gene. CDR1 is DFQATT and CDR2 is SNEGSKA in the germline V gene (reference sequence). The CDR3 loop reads CSAGGQGTESPLHF. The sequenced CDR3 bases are TGCAGTGCTGGGGGACAGGGAACGGAGTCACCC.